This T cell receptor beta chain originates from a study of glioma-infiltrating T cells. Study observations and caveats: Non-neoplastic patients had below-expected tissue-blood divergence, while all gliomas exceeded expectation.

TCR alpha and beta CDR3 regions were amplified from RNA using iRepertoire nested multiplex PCR. TCRdb passed the multiplex PCR reads through MiXCR, listing each CDR3 protein once. The sample records under 200,000 distinct CDR3 sequences, about 47% being singletons. Comment on this clonotype: As yet, its antigen is unknown. A much larger clonotype is one base distant, so this may be a read error.

Germline CDR1 LNHDA, CDR2 SQIVND (reference sequence). This CDR3 is 13 amino acids long. This clonotype was sampled from a human donor with low-grade glioma or glioblastoma, undergoing nonglioma brain surgery, or in good health (not recorded which). Sequenced material: glioma tissue, nonneoplastic brain tissue, or PBMCs (not recorded which). The chain links TRBV19 to TRBJ1-1; D gene ambiguous. The CDR3 DNA reads TGTTCCAGTGGCAGACAAGTGAACACTGAAGCTTTCTTT. This codes for CSSGRQVNTEAFF.